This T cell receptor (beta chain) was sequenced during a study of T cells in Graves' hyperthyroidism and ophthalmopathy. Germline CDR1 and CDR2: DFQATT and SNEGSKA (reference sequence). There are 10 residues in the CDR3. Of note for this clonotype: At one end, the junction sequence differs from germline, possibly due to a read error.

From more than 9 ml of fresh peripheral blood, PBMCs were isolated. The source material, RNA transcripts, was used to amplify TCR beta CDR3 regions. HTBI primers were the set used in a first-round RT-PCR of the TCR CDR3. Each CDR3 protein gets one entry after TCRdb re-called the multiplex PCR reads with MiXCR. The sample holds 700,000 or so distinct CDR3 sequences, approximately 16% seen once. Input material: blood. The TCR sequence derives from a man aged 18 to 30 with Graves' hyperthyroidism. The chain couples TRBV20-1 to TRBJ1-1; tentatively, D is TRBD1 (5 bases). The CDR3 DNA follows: TGCAGTGCAAGAGGGGTTGGGGCTTTCTTT. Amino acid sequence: CSARGVGAFF.